These 11 T cell receptor beta chains were all obtained from the same sample, sequenced in a study of blood T cell repertoires in COVID-19. Data came from immunoSEQ multiplex PCR; TCRdb stores just in-frame clones and leaves some out. Of about 320,000 clones in the sample, 90% were seen once. Sequenced: PBMCs or T cells enriched from blood (not recorded which). These receptors originate from a woman aged 25 to 45 who had been exposed to COVID-19.

This chain uses TRBV29-1 with TRBJ1-5, with 9 bases fitting TRBD1. Trimming took 6 bases from V and 4 from J; bases not matched to a gene: 7. This CDR3 has 14 amino acids. Germline CDR1 and CDR2: SQVTM and ANQGSEA. CDR3: CSVATGTGNQPQHF. DNA for the CDR3: TGCAGCGTGGCCACCGGGACAGGGAATCAGCCCCAGCATTTT. Drawing the rest from reference TRBV29-1 and TRBJ1-5, the complete variable domain is SAVISQKPSRDICQRGTSLTIQCQVDSQVTMMFWYRQQPGQSLTLIATANQGSEATYESGFVIDKFPISRPNLTFSTLTVSNMSPEDSSIYLCSVATGTGNQPQHFGDGTRLSIL.

The table lists this clone with a few counts. CDR3 in amino acids: CASSERSDSPLHF. Written as DNA, the CDR3 is TGCGCCAGCAGCGAGAGATCGGATTCACCCCTCCACTTT. The chain carries TRBV5-1 and TRBJ1-6; D is unresolved. The V gene lost 4 bases and the J gene lost 8 bases, with 10 bases spanning the gap. Germline CDR1 and CDR2: SGHRS and YFSETQ. This CDR3 has 13 amino acids.

This chain joins TRBV10-3 and TRBJ1-2, with a possible D match to TRBD1 (5 bases). CDR3 length: 14 residues. Germline V lookup: CDR1 ENHRY, CDR2 SYGVKD. V gave up 8 bases and J gave up 1 base, with 14 bases separating them. The DNA for the CDR3 is TGTGCCATCCACACAGGACGTATTAACTATGGCTACACCTTC. Amino acid sequence: CAIHTGRINYGYTF.

The chain combines TRBV5-6 with TRBJ2-3; 7 bases agree with TRBD1. Trimming took 5 bases from V and 0 from J; bases not matched to a gene: 6. The CDR3 is made up of 15 amino acids. Germline CDR1 reads SGHDT; CDR2 reads YYEEEE. CDR3 amino acids: CASRLRGGSTDTQYF. CDR3 nucleotide sequence: TGTGCCAGCAGATTGAGAGGGGGCAGCACAGATACGCAGTATTTT. Filled out from reference TRBV5-6 and TRBJ2-3, the complete variable domain reads DAGVTQSPTHLIKTRGQQVTLRCSPKSGHDTVSWYQQALGQGPQFIFQYYEEEERQRGNFPDRFSGHQFPNYSSELNVNALLLGDSALYLCASRLRGGSTDTQYFGPGTRLTVL.

The chain couples TRBV24-1 to TRBJ1-5; D gene ambiguous. The CDR3 has 14 amino acids. Germline lookup yields CDR1 KGHDR and CDR2 SFDVKD. Trimming pared 3 bases from V and 0 bases from J, leaving 5 bases between. CDR3 region: CATSDMYSNQPQHF. CDR3 DNA sequence: TGTGCCACCAGTGATATGTATAGCAATCAGCCCCAGCATTTT.

The gene calls are TRBV7-9 and TRBJ2-3; D is possibly TRBD2 (6 bases). Germline loops: CDR1 SEHNR, CDR2 FQNEAQ (reference sequence). This CDR3 contains 14 residues. The germline V and J ends were trimmed by 5 bases and 2 bases, with 11 bases remaining between them. As DNA, the CDR3 is TGTGCCAGCAGCGGGACTGGCTCCACAGATACGCAGTATTTT. Protein: CASSGTGSTDTQYF.

The rearrangement links TRBV27 to TRBJ1-3; D remains unclear. Germline assignment: CDR1 MNHEY and CDR2 SMNVEV (reference sequence). The CDR3 has 18 residues. The germline V and J ends were trimmed by 0 bases and 0 bases, with 15 bases remaining between them. CDR3 residues: CASSLSVSFGFSGNTIYF. The CDR3 DNA sequence: TGTGCCAGCAGTTTATCGGTTTCATTCGGGTTCTCTGGAAACACCATATATTTT.

V is TRBV27 and J is TRBJ1-6; D is possibly TRBD1 (6 bases). Looked up from germline, CDR1 is MNHEY and CDR2 is SMNVEV (reference sequence). The V end was cut by 7 bases, the J end by 8 bases, with 12 bases between. This CDR3 region has 13 residues. The CDR3: CASKQGMYSPLHF. The CDR3 region has the DNA TGTGCCAGCAAACAGGGAATGTATTCACCCCTCCACTTT.

V gene TRBV13 combines with J gene TRBJ2-1; D might be TRBD2 (5 bases). V dropped 4 bases and J dropped 7 bases, with 8 bases sitting between them. CDR3 length: 12 residues. Germline values: CDR1 PRHDT, CDR2 FYEKMQ (reference sequence). The CDR3 here is CASSSRGNEQFF. The CDR3 bases are TGTGCCAGCAGCTCCCGAGGGAATGAGCAGTTCTTC. The full variable domain, in which reference TRBV13 and TRBJ2-1 provide the parts outside the CDR3, is AAGVIQSPRHLIKEKRETATLKCYPIPRHDTVYWYQQGPGQDPQFLISFYEKMQSDKGSIPDRFSAQQFSDYHSELNMSSLELGDSALYFCASSSRGNEQFFGPGTRLTVL.

V usage is TRBV2 and J usage is TRBJ1-2, with D unresolved. Trimming took off 9 bases at V and 8 bases at J, with 16 bases between the two ends. This CDR3 region has 12 residues. From germline, CDR1 is SNHLY and CDR2 FYNNEI. The CDR3, as DNA: TGTGCCAGGGTAGATGGGAGGCACGGCTACACCTTC. It translates to CARVDGRHGYTF.

Only a few counts were recorded for this clone. The gene calls are TRBV20-1 and TRBJ1-4; D ambiguous. This CDR3 is 11 amino acids long. Germline loops: CDR1 DFQATT, CDR2 SNEGSKA (reference sequence). The V and J ends lost 5 bases and 8 bases respectively, with 9 bases between them. CDR3 sequence reads: CSASSGEKLFF. The CDR3 nucleotides are TGCAGTGCTTCGTCGGGGGAAAAACTGTTTTTT.